A single sample is the source of the 25 T cell receptor beta chains below, sequenced in a study of response to subunit inactivated influenza vaccine. TCRdb analysed the RT-PCR reads with MiXCR anew, one entry per CDR3 protein. Of roughly 790,000 distinct CDR3 sequences listed, around 20% are singletons. The sample was PBMCs from blood, taken 5 to 6 days after vaccination. All receptors derive from a man between 50 and 59 years old who received an inactivated influenza vaccine.

This clonotype was detected only once. This chain uses TRBV14 with TRBJ2-4; TRBD1 might be the D (5 bases). V lost 3 bases and J lost 1, with 7 bases in between. CDR1 and CDR2 (germline): SGHDN, FVKESK. The CDR3 is 14 amino acids. Here the CDR3 reads CASSHRGAKNIQYF. The CDR3 bases are TGTGCCAGCAGCCATAGGGGTGCCAAAAACATTCAGTACTTC.

This clonotype appeared a few times. V usage is TRBV20-1 and J usage is TRBJ1-2; D gene uncertain. The germline V gene encodes CDR1 DFQATT and CDR2 SNEGSKA (reference sequence). The CDR3 consists of 16 residues. The V end lost 1 base, the J end lost 4 bases, and 19 bases lay between the germline ends. CDR3 nucleotides: TGCAGTGCTAGAGTTTCCCCCGGCAGTTCGGTCTATGGCTACACCTTC. Translated: CSARVSPGSSVYGYTF.

Only a few counts were recorded for this clonotype. The chain carries TRBV9 and TRBJ2-7, with TRBD2 matching over 9 bases. Germline CDR1 reads SGDLS; CDR2 reads YYNGEE. V dropped 3 bases and J dropped 4; count of bases not matched to a gene: 11. This CDR3 is built from 16 residues. Here the CDR3 reads CASSEEPAGGTYEQYF. CDR3 nucleotides: TGTGCCAGCAGCGAGGAGCCAGCGGGAGGCACATACGAGCAGTACTTC. Complete variable domain (other parts from reference TRBV9 and TRBJ2-7): DSGVTQTPKHLITATGQRVTLRCSPRSGDLSVYWYQQSLDQGLQFLIQYYNGEERAKGNILERFSAQQFPDLHSELNLSSLELGDSALYFCASSEEPAGGTYEQYFGPGTRLTVT.

This clonotype occurred many times. The chain has TRBV20-1 and TRBJ1-5; the D is unclear. The CDR3 spans 17 residues. Germline V gene sequence: CDR1 DFQATT, CDR2 SNEGSKA (reference sequence). The germline V and J ends were trimmed by 3 bases and 1 base, with 19 bases remaining between them. The DNA of the CDR3 is TGCAGTGCTAGCGATGGGTCCCGCGGCTCAAGCAATCAGCCCCAGCATTTT. This codes for CSASDGSRGSSNQPQHF.

This clonotype was observed many times. The V and J genes are TRBV29-1 and TRBJ2-7, with 11 bases identical to TRBD2. The CDR3 runs 14 residues. Unmatched junction bases numbered 3, after V lost 2 bases and J lost 3 bases. CDR1 and CDR2 (germline): SQVTM, ANQGSEA. Here the CDR3 DNA reads TGCAGCGTTGAAACTAGCGGGAGCCTCTACGAGCAGTACTTC. Encoded protein: CSVETSGSLYEQYF.

CDR3 nucleotide sequence: TGTGCCAGCAGTCTAGGAGGGGGCAGGCACATTCAGTACTTC. Its protein product is CASSLGGGRHIQYF. The chain combines TRBV5-6 with TRBJ2-4, with D possibly TRBD1 on 7 matching bases. Germline loops: CDR1 SGHDT, CDR2 YYEEEE. V shed 5 bases and J shed 8 bases, with 17 bases lying between them. The CDR3 length is 14 residues.

The table lists this clonotype with a few counts. V and J are TRBV7-9 and TRBJ2-3; 9 bases map to TRBD2. This CDR3 is built from 13 residues. The germline gives CDR1 SEHNR, CDR2 FQNEAQ (reference sequence). V dropped 8 bases and J dropped 2; count of bases not matched to a gene: 2. The CDR3 loop reads CASLAGNTDTQYF. The DNA of the CDR3 is TGTGCCAGCCTAGCGGGGAACACAGATACGCAGTATTTT. The full variable domain, completed using reference TRBV7-9 and TRBJ2-3, is DTGVSQNPRHKITKRGQNVTFRCDPISEHNRLYWYRQTLGQGPEFLTYFQNEAQLEKSRLLSDRFSAERPKGSFSTLEIQRTEQGDSAMYLCASLAGNTDTQYFGPGTRLTVL.

This clonotype turned up a few times. V is TRBV9 and J is TRBJ2-1, with D unclear. Germline V gene data show CDR1 as SGDLS and CDR2 as YYNGEE. V lost 0 bases to trimming and J lost 4 bases, with 8 bases between them. The CDR3 sequence is 14 residues long. CDR3 DNA: TGTGCCAGCAGCGTAGATCTCAGGTACAATGAGCAGTTCTTC. It encodes CASSVDLRYNEQFF. The variable domain in full, completed from reference TRBV9 and TRBJ2-1, reads DSGVTQTPKHLITATGQRVTLRCSPRSGDLSVYWYQQSLDQGLQFLIQYYNGEERAKGNILERFSAQQFPDLHSELNLSSLELGDSALYFCASSVDLRYNEQFFGPGTRLTVL.

This clonotype was seen a handful of times. The V call is TRBV29-1, the J call TRBJ1-6; D remains unclear. This CDR3 region has 14 residues. V was trimmed by 4 bases and J by 8 bases, leaving 15 bases between them. Germline-derived CDR1 and CDR2 are SQVTM and ANQGSEA. In DNA form, the CDR3 reads TGCAGCGTTGGACGCACCCTAGGGTATTCACCCCTCCACTTT. Its translation is CSVGRTLGYSPLHF.

This clonotype has only a few counts. The chain uses TRBV6-1 and TRBJ2-2; the match to TRBD2 covers 12 bases. Germline CDR1 and CDR2: MNHNS and SASEGT. The V gene end was trimmed by 7 bases and the J gene end by 12 bases; junction bases not matched to a gene: 15. The CDR3 runs 16 residues. The CDR3 coding sequence is TGTGCCAGCACCCAACCTGGACTAGCGGGACCCGGCCAGCTGTTTTTT. Protein product: CASTQPGLAGPGQLFF.

This clonotype was found a few times. The chain carries TRBV3-1 and TRBJ1-1; TRBD1 is a possible D gene (5 bases). The germline V and J ends were trimmed by 4 bases and 7 bases, with 22 bases remaining between them. This CDR3 is 16 amino acids long. The germline V gene encodes CDR1 LGHDT and CDR2 YNNKEL (reference sequence). In DNA form, the CDR3 reads TGTGCCAGCAGCCCCCCTAGCTGGCTAGGGGCTATTGAAGCTTTCTTT. This gives the protein CASSPPSWLGAIEAFF.

Many counts were recorded for this clonotype. This chain uses TRBV7-2 with TRBJ2-7; no firm D call. The V and J ends lost 5 bases and 4 bases respectively, with 6 bases between them. Per the germline V gene, CDR1 is SGHTA and CDR2 is FQGNSA. The CDR3 extends over 11 amino acids. The CDR3 DNA follows: TGTGCCAGCAGCCCAAAATACGAGCAGTACTTC. This encodes CASSPKYEQYF.

There are a few counts of this clonotype. V and J are TRBV7-3 and TRBJ1-2; TRBD1 might be the D (5 bases). CDR3 size: 15 residues. V was trimmed by 0 bases and J by 13 bases, leaving 21 bases between them. The germline V gene encodes CDR1 SGHTA and CDR2 FQGTGA. CDR3 in amino acids: CASSLTPGQGESLTF. The CDR3 coding sequence is TGTGCCAGCAGCTTAACCCCCGGCCAAGGGGAGTCACTCACCTTC.

This clonotype has just one count. This CDR3 reads CASSLPAVNTEAFF. The CDR3 bases are TGTGCCAGCAGCTTGCCGGCGGTGAACACTGAAGCTTTCTTT. The chain is built from TRBV5-6 and TRBJ1-1; D not resolved. This CDR3 contains 14 residues. Germline V gives CDR1 SGHDT, CDR2 YYEEEE. V lost 1 base and J lost 0, with 7 bases in between.

CDR3 protein: CSAEQTANSPLHF. In DNA form, the CDR3 reads TGCAGTGCCGAGCAGACTGCTAATTCACCCCTCCACTTT. The rearrangement joins TRBV20-1 to TRBJ1-6; D is unresolved. Germline-derived CDR1 and CDR2 are DFQATT and SNEGSKA (reference sequence). The CDR3 consists of 13 residues. Deletions cut 6 bases from V and 6 bases from J, with 12 bases between.

This chain links TRBV5-1 with TRBJ1-5, with 8 bases matching TRBD1. The V gene end was trimmed by 0 bases and the J gene end by 7 bases; junction bases not matched to a gene: 6. The CDR3 is 15 residues long. Germline CDR1 is SGHRS and CDR2 is YFSETQ. The CDR3 protein is CASSLGGQAGQPQHF. As DNA, the CDR3 is TGCGCCAGCAGCTTGGGGGGACAGGCAGGACAGCCCCAGCATTTT.

This clonotype was picked up a small number of times. The chain carries TRBV4-2 and TRBJ2-4; D is uncertain. Trimming took 0 bases from V and 0 from J, leaving 12 bases between them. Germline V gene lookup returns CDR1 LGHNA and CDR2 YNFKEQ. The CDR3 is 17 residues long. CDR3 amino acids: CASSQDFKGTAKNIQYF. The CDR3 DNA sequence: TGTGCCAGCAGCCAAGATTTCAAGGGAACAGCCAAAAACATTCAGTACTTC.

This clonotype was seen many times. The V call is TRBV12-3 or TRBV12-4, the J call TRBJ2-3; D gene unclear. The CDR3 runs to 12 residues. V lost 8 bases to trimming and J lost 4 bases, with 10 bases between them. Written as DNA, the CDR3 is TGTGCCAGCCAGGCACCAGCAGATACGCAGTATTTT. Protein sequence: CASQAPADTQYF.

The gene calls are TRBV20-1 and TRBJ1-6, with D uncertain. The CDR3 sequence is 13 residues long. Trimming left V 5 bases short and J 7 bases short, with 12 bases between. CDR1 and CDR2 (germline): DFQATT, SNEGSKA (reference sequence). Written as DNA, the CDR3 is TGCAGTGCTCACATCGGACGGAATTCACCCCTCCACTTT. The encoded protein is CSAHIGRNSPLHF.

This chain links TRBV20-1 with TRBJ1-5, with D perhaps matching TRBD1 (6 bases). This CDR3 spans 13 amino acids. Trimming left V 4 bases short and J 7 bases short, with 14 bases between. Germline CDR1 and CDR2: DFQATT and SNEGSKA (reference sequence). DNA of the CDR3: TGCAGTGCTAAGCCACAGGGCGGGCAGCCCCAGCATTTT. Its translation is CSAKPQGGQPQHF.

This clonotype was recorded many times. The V and J genes are TRBV7-3 and TRBJ2-3, with 13 nucleotides matching TRBD2. The length of the CDR3 is 16 residues. Germline V gene sequence: CDR1 SGHTA, CDR2 FQGTGA. Unmatched junction bases numbered 3, after V lost 4 bases and J lost 2 bases. The CDR3 sequence: CASSSGLAGATDTQYF. The CDR3 DNA is TGTGCCAGCAGCTCCGGACTAGCGGGAGCCACAGATACGCAGTATTTT.

The chain uses TRBV7-2 and TRBJ2-5; no reliable D call. Germline values: CDR1 SGHTA, CDR2 FQGNSA. The V end was cut by 1 base, the J end by 4 bases, with 13 bases between. This CDR3 is built from 15 residues. The CDR3 DNA sequence: TGTGCCAGCAGCTTAGGGCAGCGTATTTCAGAGACCCAGTACTTC. It yields the protein CASSLGQRISETQYF.

This clonotype has just a few counts. The CDR3 here is CASSGGDTSYEQYF. CDR3 bases: TGTGCCAGCAGTGGGGGGGACACCTCCTACGAGCAGTACTTC. The genes are TRBV12-3 or TRBV12-4 and TRBJ2-7; weak D call: TRBD2 (7 bases). The CDR3 contains 14 residues. The germline V and J ends were trimmed by 5 bases and 0 bases, with 11 bases remaining between them.

This clonotype came up a few times. The chain combines TRBV5-1 with TRBJ2-3, with D tentatively TRBD1 or TRBD2 (5 bases each). The CDR3 runs to 16 residues. With 0 bases removed from V and 5 bases from J, the gap between germline ends came to 16 bases. Germline assignment: CDR1 SGHRS and CDR2 YFSETQ. Written as DNA, the CDR3 is TGCGCCAGCAGCTTGGCGTTCGGGTCGAGGGGAGATACGCAGTATTTT. Protein product: CASSLAFGSRGDTQYF. The full variable domain, with the rest looked up from reference TRBV5-1 and TRBJ2-3, is KAGVTQTPRYLIKTRGQQVTLSCSPISGHRSVSWYQQTPGQGLQFLFEYFSETQRNKGNFPGRFSGRQFSNSRSEMNVSTLELGDSALYLCASSLAFGSRGDTQYFGPGTRLTVL.

The CDR3 coding sequence is TGTGCCAGCAGCCCCTCCCTAGCGGTAGATACGCAGTATTTT. This gives the protein CASSPSLAVDTQYF. The V call is TRBV6-2 or TRBV6-3, the J call TRBJ2-3; 7 bases map to TRBD2. The CDR3 totals 14 residues. Germline-derived CDR1 and CDR2 are MNHEY and SVGEGT. With V trimmed by 6 bases and J by 5 bases, 8 bases remained unmatched.